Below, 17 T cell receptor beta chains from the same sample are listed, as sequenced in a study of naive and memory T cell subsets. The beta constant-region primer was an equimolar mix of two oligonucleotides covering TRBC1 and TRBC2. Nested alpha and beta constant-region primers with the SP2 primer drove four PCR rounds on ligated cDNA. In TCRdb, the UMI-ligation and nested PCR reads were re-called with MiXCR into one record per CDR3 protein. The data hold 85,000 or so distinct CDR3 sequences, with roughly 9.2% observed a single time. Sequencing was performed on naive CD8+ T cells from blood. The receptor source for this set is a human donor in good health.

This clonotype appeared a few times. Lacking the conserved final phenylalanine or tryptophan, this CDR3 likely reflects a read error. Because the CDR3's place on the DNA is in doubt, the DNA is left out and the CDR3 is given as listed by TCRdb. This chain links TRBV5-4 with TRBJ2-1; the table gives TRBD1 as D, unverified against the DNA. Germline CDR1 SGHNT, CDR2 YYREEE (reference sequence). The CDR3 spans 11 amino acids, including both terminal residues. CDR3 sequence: CASSLGDSGQV.

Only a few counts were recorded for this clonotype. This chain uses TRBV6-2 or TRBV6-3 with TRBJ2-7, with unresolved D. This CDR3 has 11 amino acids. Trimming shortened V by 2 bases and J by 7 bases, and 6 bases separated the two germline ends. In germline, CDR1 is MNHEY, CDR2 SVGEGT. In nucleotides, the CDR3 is TGTGCCAGCAGTTACGTCCGGGAGCAGTACTTC. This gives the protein CASSYVREQYF.

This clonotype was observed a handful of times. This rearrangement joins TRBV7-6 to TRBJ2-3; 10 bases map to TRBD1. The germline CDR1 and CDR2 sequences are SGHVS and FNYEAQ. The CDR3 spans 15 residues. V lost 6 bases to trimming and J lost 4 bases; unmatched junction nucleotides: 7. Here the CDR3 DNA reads TGTGCCAGCAGATCTCGGACAGGGGGTGCAGATACGCAGTATTTT. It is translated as CASRSRTGGADTQYF.

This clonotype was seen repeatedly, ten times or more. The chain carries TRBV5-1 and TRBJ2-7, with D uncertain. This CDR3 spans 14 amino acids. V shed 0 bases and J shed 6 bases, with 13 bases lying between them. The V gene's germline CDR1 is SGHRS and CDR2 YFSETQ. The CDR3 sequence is CASSLAELVGEQYF. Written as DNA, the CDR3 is TGCGCCAGCAGCTTGGCAGAATTAGTCGGCGAGCAGTACTTC.

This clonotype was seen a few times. The CDR3 nucleotides are TGCGCCAGCAGCCCTACCAGGGGATCGGGCTACGAGCAGTACTTC. Translated, it gives CASSPTRGSGYEQYF. The chain uses TRBV4-1 and TRBJ2-7, with a possible D match to TRBD1 (6 bases). Germline V gene data show CDR1 as MGHRA and CDR2 as YSYEKL. Trimming shortened V by 4 bases and J by 3 bases, and 16 bases separated the two germline ends. The CDR3 covers 15 residues.

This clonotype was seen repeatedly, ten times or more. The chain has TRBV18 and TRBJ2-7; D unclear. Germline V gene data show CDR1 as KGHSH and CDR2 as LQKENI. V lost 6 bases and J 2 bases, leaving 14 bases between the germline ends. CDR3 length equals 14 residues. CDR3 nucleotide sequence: TGTGCCAGCTCCCCCGAGCCTCGGGCCTACGAGCAGTACTTC. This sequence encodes CASSPEPRAYEQYF. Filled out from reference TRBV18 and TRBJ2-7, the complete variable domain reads NAGVMQNPRHLVRRRGQEARLRCSPMKGHSHVYWYRQLPEEGLKFMVYLQKENIIDESGMPKERFSAEFPKEGPSILRIQQVVRGDSAAYFCASSPEPRAYEQYFGPGTRLTVT.

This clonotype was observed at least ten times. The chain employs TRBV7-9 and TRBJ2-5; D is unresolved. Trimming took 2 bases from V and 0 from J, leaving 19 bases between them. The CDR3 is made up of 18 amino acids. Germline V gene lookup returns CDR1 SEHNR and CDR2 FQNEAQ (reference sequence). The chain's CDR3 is CASSLIPLDPRYQETQYF. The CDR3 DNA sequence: TGTGCCAGCAGCTTAATTCCCCTAGACCCCAGGTACCAAGAGACCCAGTACTTC.

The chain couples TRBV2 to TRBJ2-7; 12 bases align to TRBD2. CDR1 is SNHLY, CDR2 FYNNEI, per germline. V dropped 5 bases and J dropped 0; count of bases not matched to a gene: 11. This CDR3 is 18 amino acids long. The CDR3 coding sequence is TGTGCCAGCAGTATCAACCCGGGACTAGCGGGCTTCTCCTACGAGCAGTACTTC. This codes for CASSINPGLAGFSYEQYF.

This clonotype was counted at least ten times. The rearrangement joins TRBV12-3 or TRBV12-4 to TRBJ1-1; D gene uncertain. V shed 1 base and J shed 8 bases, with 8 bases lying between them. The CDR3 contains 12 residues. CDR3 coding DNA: TGTGCCAGCAGTTTAGAGACCATGGAAGCTTTCTTT. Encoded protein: CASSLETMEAFF.

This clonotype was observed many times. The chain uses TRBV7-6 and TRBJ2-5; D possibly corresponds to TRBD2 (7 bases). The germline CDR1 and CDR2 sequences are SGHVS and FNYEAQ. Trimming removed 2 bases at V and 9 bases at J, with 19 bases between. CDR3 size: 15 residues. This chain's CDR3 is CASSLKAGRQGSQYF. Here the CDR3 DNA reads TGTGCCAGCAGCTTAAAAGCGGGGCGCCAGGGGTCCCAGTACTTC.

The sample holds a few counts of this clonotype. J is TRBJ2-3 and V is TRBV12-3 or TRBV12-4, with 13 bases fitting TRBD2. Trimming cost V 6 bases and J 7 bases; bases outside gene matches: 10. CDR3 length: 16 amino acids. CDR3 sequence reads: CASRKTSGRAIYTQYF. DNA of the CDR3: TGTGCCAGCAGAAAAACTAGCGGGAGGGCCATTTATACGCAGTATTTT.

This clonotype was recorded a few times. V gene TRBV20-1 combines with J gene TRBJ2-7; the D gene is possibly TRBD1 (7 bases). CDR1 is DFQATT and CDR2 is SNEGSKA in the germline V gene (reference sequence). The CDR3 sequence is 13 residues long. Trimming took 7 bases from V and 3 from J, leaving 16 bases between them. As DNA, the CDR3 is TGCAGTGGGAGACCCAGGGGGGACTACGAGCAGTACTTC. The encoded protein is CSGRPRGDYEQYF.

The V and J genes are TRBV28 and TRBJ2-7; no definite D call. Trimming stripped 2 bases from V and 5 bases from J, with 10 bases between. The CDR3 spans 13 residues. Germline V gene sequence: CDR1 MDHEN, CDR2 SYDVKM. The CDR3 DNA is TGTGCCAGCAGTTTAAGTGATAACAACGAGCAGTACTTC. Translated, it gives CASSLSDNNEQYF. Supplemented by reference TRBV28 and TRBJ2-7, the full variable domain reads DVKVTQSSRYLVKRTGEKVFLECVQDMDHENMFWYRQDPGLGLRLIYFSYDVKMKEKGDIPEGYSVSREKKERFSLILESASTNQTSMYLCASSLSDNNEQYFGPGTRLTVT.

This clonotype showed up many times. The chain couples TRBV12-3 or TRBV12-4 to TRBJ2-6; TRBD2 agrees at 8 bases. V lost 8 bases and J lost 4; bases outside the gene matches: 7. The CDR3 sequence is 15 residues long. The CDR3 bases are TGTGCCAGCTCAAAGCGGGAGACCGGGGCCAACGTCCTGACTTTC. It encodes CASSKRETGANVLTF.

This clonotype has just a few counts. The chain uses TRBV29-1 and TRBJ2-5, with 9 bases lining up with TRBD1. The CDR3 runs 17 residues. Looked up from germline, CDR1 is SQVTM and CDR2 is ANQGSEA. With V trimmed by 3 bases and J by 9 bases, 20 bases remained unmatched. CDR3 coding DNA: TGCAGCGTTGATCGTAACAGGGGGCCAGAGGATTTGTCGGCCCAGTACTTC. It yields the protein CSVDRNRGPEDLSAQYF. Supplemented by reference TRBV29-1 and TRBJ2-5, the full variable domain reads SAVISQKPSRDICQRGTSLTIQCQVDSQVTMMFWYRQQPGQSLTLIATANQGSEATYESGFVIDKFPISRPNLTFSTLTVSNMSPEDSSIYLCSVDRNRGPEDLSAQYFGPGTRLLVL.

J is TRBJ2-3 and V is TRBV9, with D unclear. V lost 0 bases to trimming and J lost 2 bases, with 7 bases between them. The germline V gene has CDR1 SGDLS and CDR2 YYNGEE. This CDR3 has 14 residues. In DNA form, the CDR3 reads TGTGCCAGCAGCGTAGTTCGTGCCACAGATACGCAGTATTTT. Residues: CASSVVRATDTQYF.

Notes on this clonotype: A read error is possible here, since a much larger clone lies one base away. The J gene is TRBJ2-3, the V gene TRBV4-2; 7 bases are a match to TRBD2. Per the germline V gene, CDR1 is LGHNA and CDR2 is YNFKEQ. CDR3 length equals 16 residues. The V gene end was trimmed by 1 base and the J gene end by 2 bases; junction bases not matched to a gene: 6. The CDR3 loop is CASSQVTSRITDTQYF. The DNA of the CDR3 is TGTGCCAGCAGCCAAGTGACTAGCAGGATCACAGATACGCAGTATTTT.